This T cell receptor beta chain was obtained from a study of beta chain features in type 1 diabetes. Study-wide results and limits: Type 1 diabetes patients had TCRB CDR3s that were shorter (moderately but significantly so) in all four CD4+ subsets. The analysis here could not establish whether HLA type shapes TCRB rearrangement.

TCRB transcripts that were expressed got sequenced, as all of the isolated RNA had been reverse transcribed. TCRdb's table, derived via immunoSEQ multiplex PCR, lists solely in-frame clones and lacks some. The sample lists more than 300,000 clones; less than 10% were seen once. The table lists this clone with many counts. What it binds is not known. Other DNA sequences of this sample code for an identical CDR3. It was via CD45RO/CCR7/CD25/CD127/CD95/CD27 that CD4+ naive, central memory, regulatory and stem cell-like memory cells were sorted. CDR1 and CDR2 (germline): MDHEN, SYDVKM. This CDR3 region has 13 residues. Trimming stripped 8 bases from V and 0 bases from J, with 7 bases between.

The gene calls are TRBV28 and TRBJ2-2; D uncertain. The sequenced sample consisted of central memory CD4+ T cells from blood. The origin of this receptor is a woman in her late teens or twenties in good health. CDR3 in amino acids: CASRLSNTGELFF. Written as DNA, the CDR3 is TGTGCCAGCCGTCTCTCGAACACCGGGGAGCTGTTTTTT.